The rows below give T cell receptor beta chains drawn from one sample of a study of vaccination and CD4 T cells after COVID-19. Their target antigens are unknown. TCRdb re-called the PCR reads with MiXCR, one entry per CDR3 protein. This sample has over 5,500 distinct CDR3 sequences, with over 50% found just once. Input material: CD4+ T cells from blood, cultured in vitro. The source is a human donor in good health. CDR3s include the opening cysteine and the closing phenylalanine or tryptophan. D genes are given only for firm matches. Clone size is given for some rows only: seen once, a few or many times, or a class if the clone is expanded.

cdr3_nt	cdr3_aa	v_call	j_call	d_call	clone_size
TGTGCCAGCAGCGGGGCCGAGTCGGGCACAGATACGCAGTATTTT	CASSGAESGTDTQYF	TRBV11-3	TRBJ2-3	NA	NA
TGTGCCAGCAGCGTAGCAGCAGGGTCCGACACTGAAGCTTTCTTT	CASSVAAGSDTEAFF	TRBV9	TRBJ1-1	NA	once
TGTGCCAGCAGCCTATACATGGAGACCCAGTACTTC	CASSLYMETQYF	TRBV7-2	TRBJ2-5	NA	few
TGTGCCAGCAGCTTAGGGGGAGTGAACTACGAGCAGTACTTC	CASSLGGVNYEQYF	TRBV7-9	TRBJ2-7	NA	NA
TGCAGTGCTAGAGCCGCGGGGACCGGACAGGAGATTGAAGCTTTCTTT	CSARAAGTGQEIEAFF	TRBV20-1	TRBJ1-1	TRBD1	once
TGTGCCAGCAGCAAAGCCAAAGCAGTGCCCTGGGATGCTGGGGCTTTCTTT	CASSKAKAVPWDAGAFF	TRBV21-1	TRBJ1-1	NA	once
TGTGCCAGCAGCTTCTCTGGACAGGGGAGCGAGCAGTACTTC	CASSFSGQGSEQYF	TRBV7-9	TRBJ2-7	TRBD1	NA
TGTGCCAGCAGTGTAGGACAGGGCGAGCAGTACTTC	CASSVGQGEQYF	TRBV6-1	TRBJ2-7	TRBD1	NA
TGCAGTGCTAGCCTGGACAAAAACTATGGCTACGCCTTC	CSASLDKNYGYAF	TRBV20-1	TRBJ1-2	NA	NA
TGCAGTGCTAGAACCGCCGGCGGGGACTCGAATGAGCAGTTCTTC	CSARTAGGDSNEQFF	TRBV20-1	TRBJ2-1	NA	NA
TGTGCCAGCAGTGTCGACTCCTGGGGGTGGAACACTGAAGCTTTCTTT	CASSVDSWGWNTEAFF	TRBV25-1	TRBJ1-1	NA	NA
TGTGCCAGTAGTATTTCCGGATCGGGGGGCCTTGACGAGCAGTACTTC	CASSISGSGGLDEQYF	TRBV19	TRBJ2-7	NA	once
TGTGCCAGCAGGACGACCCTCAGGGGGATATTGCACGAGCAGTACTTC	CASRTTLRGILHEQYF	TRBV6-2/TRBV6-3	TRBJ2-7	TRBD1	few
TGTGCCAGCAGCCCCCGCGCAGGGTCCACTCTACAATATGGCTACACCTTC	CASSPRAGSTLQYGYTF	TRBV7-2	TRBJ1-2	NA	NA
TGTGCCAGCAGTGGTAGGGGCAGGGGTCAAGCTTTCTTT	CASSGRGRGQAFF	TRBV25-1	TRBJ1-1	NA	NA
TGTGCCAGTTCACCCCCGGGGGCGAGGGAGCAGTACTTC	CASSPPGAREQYF	TRBV7-7	TRBJ2-7	NA	NA
TGTGCCAGCAGCCGACGGACAGGTCCTTTGAACTATGGCTACACCTTC	CASSRRTGPLNYGYTF	TRBV6-2/TRBV6-3	TRBJ1-2	TRBD1	once
TGTGCCAGCAGTCTACAAGGGGGTCTCATGTACACTGAAGCTTTCTTT	CASSLQGGLMYTEAFF	TRBV2	TRBJ1-1	NA	NA
TGCAGTGCGACCGGATCCGGCACAGATACGCAGTATTTT	CSATGSGTDTQYF	TRBV20-1	TRBJ2-3	NA	NA
TGTGCCAGCAGTTATTTAGCCCCTGACAATGAGCAGTTCTTC	CASSYLAPDNEQFF	TRBV6-5	TRBJ2-1	NA	NA
TGCAGTGCTAGAGATGTCACAGGGAAAAGTGGCACCGGGGAGCTGTTTTTT	CSARDVTGKSGTGELFF	TRBV20-1	TRBJ2-2	NA	few
TGTGCCAGCAGCTTAGTGGACACTTCCTCTGGAAACACCATATATTTT	CASSLVDTSSGNTIYF	TRBV7-2	TRBJ1-3	NA	NA
TGTGCCAGCAGTTTACCCGGCAGGGTAAATCAGCCCCAGCATTTT	CASSLPGRVNQPQHF	TRBV12-3/TRBV12-4	TRBJ1-5	NA	NA
TGTGCCAGCAGCGCAGGGGGCCGTGGCTACACCTTC	CASSAGGRGYTF	TRBV28	TRBJ1-2	TRBD1	once
TGTGCCAGCAGCTTCACCGGGACAGACTTCTATGGCTACACCTTC	CASSFTGTDFYGYTF	TRBV7-2	TRBJ1-2	TRBD1	NA
TGTGCCAGCAGCAGAATACCGGGACTAGCGGGAGGGCCGAGGAATGAGCAGTTCTTC	CASSRIPGLAGGPRNEQFF	TRBV6-1	TRBJ2-1	TRBD2	NA
TGTGCCAGCAATTGGGACTCTAGCTACGAGCAGTACTTC	CASNWDSSYEQYF	TRBV6-1	TRBJ2-7	NA	NA
TGTGCCAGCAGCTCATCAAGACAGGGGATTTGGCAAGAGACCCAGTACTTC	CASSSSRQGIWQETQYF	TRBV6-1	TRBJ2-5	TRBD1	NA
TGTGCCAGCAGTTTGAGTCCTCAAAAGGTGGGGCGGTCCACCGGGGAGCTGTTTTTT	CASSLSPQKVGRSTGELFF	TRBV27	TRBJ2-2	NA	few
TGTGCCAGCAGCTTAGCACCTGATAATTCACCCCTCCACTTT	CASSLAPDNSPLHF	TRBV7-2	TRBJ1-6	NA	few
TGTGCCAGCCGTGAGCACGGTGGGGCCAAAAACATTCAGTACTTC	CASREHGGAKNIQYF	TRBV27	TRBJ2-4	NA	NA
TGCAGTGCTAGAGTCTATAATTCACCCCTCCACTTT	CSARVYNSPLHF	TRBV20-1	TRBJ1-6	NA	few
TGCAGTGCTAGAGATAGGACAGACTATGGCTACACCTTC	CSARDRTDYGYTF	TRBV20-1	TRBJ1-2	NA	few
TGTGCCAGCAGCTTAGCCTTGAGCCACACTGAAGCTTTCTTT	CASSLALSHTEAFF	TRBV7-2	TRBJ1-1	NA	few
TGTGCCAGCAGTAATTTGGGCGCAGGGAGCTCCTACGAGCAGTACTTC	CASSNLGAGSSYEQYF	TRBV25-1	TRBJ2-7	NA	once
TGCAGTGCTAGAGTAGTCGGTTTTAATTCACCCCTCCACTTT	CSARVVGFNSPLHF	TRBV20-1	TRBJ1-6	NA	NA
TGTGCCAGCAAGGGAGGGGGCGAGGTCACTGAAGCTTTCTTT	CASKGGGEVTEAFF	TRBV25-1	TRBJ1-1	TRBD1	NA
TGTGCCAGCAGTTACACTCGGGGCAGGGGAAAGACTGAAGCTTTCTTT	CASSYTRGRGKTEAFF	TRBV6-5	TRBJ1-1	NA	NA
TGCAGTGCTAGACAGGACAGAAGCCGCGGGGAGCTGTTTTTT	CSARQDRSRGELFF	TRBV20-1	TRBJ2-2	NA	NA
TGTGCCAGCAAACAAACAGGGGGTAACATTCAGTACTTC	CASKQTGGNIQYF	TRBV6-2/TRBV6-3	TRBJ2-4	TRBD1	NA